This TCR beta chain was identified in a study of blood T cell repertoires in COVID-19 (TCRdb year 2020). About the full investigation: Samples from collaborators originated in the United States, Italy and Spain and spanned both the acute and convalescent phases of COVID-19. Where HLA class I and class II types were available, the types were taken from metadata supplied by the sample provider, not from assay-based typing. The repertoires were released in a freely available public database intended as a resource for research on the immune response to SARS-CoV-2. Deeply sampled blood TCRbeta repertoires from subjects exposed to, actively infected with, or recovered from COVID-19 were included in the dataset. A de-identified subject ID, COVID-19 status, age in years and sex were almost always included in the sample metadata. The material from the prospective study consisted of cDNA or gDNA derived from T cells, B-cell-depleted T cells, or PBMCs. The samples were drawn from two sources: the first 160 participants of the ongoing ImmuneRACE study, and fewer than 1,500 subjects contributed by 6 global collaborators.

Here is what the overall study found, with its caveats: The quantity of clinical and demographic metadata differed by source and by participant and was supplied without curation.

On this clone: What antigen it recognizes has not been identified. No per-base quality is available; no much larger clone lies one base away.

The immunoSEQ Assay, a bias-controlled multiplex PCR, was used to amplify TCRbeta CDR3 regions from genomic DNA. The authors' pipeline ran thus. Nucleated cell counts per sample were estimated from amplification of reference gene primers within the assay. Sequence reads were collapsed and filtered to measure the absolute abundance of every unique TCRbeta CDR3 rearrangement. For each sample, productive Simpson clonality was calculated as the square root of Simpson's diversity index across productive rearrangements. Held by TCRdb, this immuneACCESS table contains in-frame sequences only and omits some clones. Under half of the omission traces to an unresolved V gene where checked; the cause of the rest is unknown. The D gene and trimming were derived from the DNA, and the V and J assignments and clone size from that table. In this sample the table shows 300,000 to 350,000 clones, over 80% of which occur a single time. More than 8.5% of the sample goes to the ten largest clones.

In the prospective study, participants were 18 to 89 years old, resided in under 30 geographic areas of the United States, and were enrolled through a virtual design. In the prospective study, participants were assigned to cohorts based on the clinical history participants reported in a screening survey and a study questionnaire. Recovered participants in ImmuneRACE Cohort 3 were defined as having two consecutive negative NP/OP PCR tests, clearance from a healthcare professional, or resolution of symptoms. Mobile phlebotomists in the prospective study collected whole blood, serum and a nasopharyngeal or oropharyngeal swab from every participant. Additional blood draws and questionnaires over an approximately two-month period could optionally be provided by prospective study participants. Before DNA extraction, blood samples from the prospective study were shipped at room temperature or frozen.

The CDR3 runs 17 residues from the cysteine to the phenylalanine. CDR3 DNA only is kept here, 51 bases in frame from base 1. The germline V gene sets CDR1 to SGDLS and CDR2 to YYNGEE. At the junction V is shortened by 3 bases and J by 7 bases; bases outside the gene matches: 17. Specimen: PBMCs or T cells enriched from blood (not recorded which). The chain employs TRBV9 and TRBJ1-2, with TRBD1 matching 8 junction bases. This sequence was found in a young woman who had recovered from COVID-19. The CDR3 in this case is CASSAGDRLSQAGGYTF. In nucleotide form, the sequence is TGTGCCAGCAGCGCCGGGGACAGGCTCTCCCAGGCGGGTGGCTACACCTTC. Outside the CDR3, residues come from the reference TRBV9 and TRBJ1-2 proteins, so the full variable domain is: DSGVTQTPKHLITATGQRVTLRCSPRSGDLSVYWYQQSLDQGLQFLIQYYNGEERAKGNILERFSAQQFPDLHSELNLSSLELGDSALYFCASSAGDRLSQAGGYTFGSGTRLTVV.